This T cell receptor beta chain was identified in a study of post-analysis software for immune sequencing data (dated by TCRdb to the mid-2010s). Regarding the complete study: Recorded disease courses included relapsing-remitting, secondary progressive and progressive-relapsing multiple sclerosis, with some patients lacking subtype annotation. A subset of samples was prepared in parallel using single-end sample barcoding, then pooled and co-amplified after Illumina adapter ligation. The multiple sclerosis patient repertoires were compared with ten to eleven previously published healthy control repertoires from donors aged roughly 6 to 25 years.

The receptor library was made with PCR. The listed sequencing device is Illumina HiSeq 2500. To reduce PCR and sequencing biases, unique molecular identifiers were built into the TCR beta cDNA libraries. Per 1 to 10 million input T cells, roughly 500,000 cDNA molecules were obtained, such that each molecule approximated one T cell. The patient libraries were prepared and sequenced with the same protocol used for the earlier healthy control dataset. Within a given batch, samples were prepared together, multiplexed and sequenced on the same HiSeq lane. On the authors' methods: MIGEC was used to process the raw barcoded reads, and molecular identifier groups with only a single read were discarded before consensus assembly and CDR3 extraction. VDJtools was used for post-analysis of the clonotype tables, and diversity was normalized by down-sampling every dataset to the size of the smallest sample. In repertoire overlap clustering, CDR3 amino acid sequences, but not nucleotide sequences, were matched to correct batch-related cross-sample contamination. TCRdb reran the public reads through fastp at Q25 and MiXCR, keeping productive beta chains. Entries that share a CDR3 protein sequence are merged under the most common genes and DNA. TCRdb's processing, not the authors' own work, is the source of the V and J calls. For this sample there are about 820,000 distinct CDR3 sequences; approximately 57% appear just once. The ten largest make up about 4.5% of the sample.

To demonstrate the VDJtools post-analysis software, the study profiled TCR beta repertoires from the peripheral blood of 10 to 15 young patients with multiple sclerosis. The patients with multiple sclerosis were children and adolescents between about 6 and 15 years of age. About this clonotype: Its antigen has not been determined. No much larger clonotype is one base removed from it; base qualities were not supplied.

General study outcomes and caveats: The multiple sclerosis patient group was slightly younger than the control group. Strong co-clustering of samples prepared in the same batch was shown by direct clustering with F measure, prompting a batch-effect correction. Roughly 5 TRBV segments, including TRBV5-6, TRBV5-1 and TRBV20-1, were significantly more frequent in patients than controls. Multiple sclerosis patients had significantly lower normalized Chao1 diversity than controls, a result that suggests substantial peripheral T-cell clonal expansion.

Germline trimming amounts to 10 bases on V and 2 bases on J, with 9 as the count of junction bases outside the gene matches. The germline V gene encodes CDR1 SGHTA and CDR2 FQGNSA. The CDR3 runs 14 amino acids, cysteine and phenylalanine included. CDR3 DNA is the only sequence kept; it has 42 bases, read in frame from the first base. Specimen: blood. The V and J segments used are TRBV7-2 and TRBJ2-5; 8 bases in the junction line up with TRBD2. The TCR originated in a girl aged 10 to 17 with multiple sclerosis. In nucleotides, the sequence is TGTGCCATCCAACGACTAGCGCATCAAGAGACCCAGTACTTC. Its coded protein is CAIQRLAHQETQYF. The CDR3 plus the reference TRBV7-2 and TRBJ2-5 genes for the other parts give the full variable domain: GAGVSQSPSNKVTEKGKDVELRCDPISGHTALYWYRQSLGQGLEFLIYFQGNSAPDKSGLPSDRFSAERTGGSVSTLTIQRTQQEDSAVYLCAIQRLAHQETQYFGPGTRLLVL.